This TCR beta chain was documented in a study of long-term antiretroviral therapy in people with HIV. Assay version v3.0 of immunoSEQ was used, and it was run at survey level. The method was immunoSEQ multiplex PCR; TCRdb's version includes in-frame clones alone and lacks a portion of them. The sample shows 35,000 or so clones, about 80% of them seen only once. Germline lookup yields CDR1 SGHNT and CDR2 YYREEE (reference sequence). The CDR3 covers 13 residues. Trimming pared 0 bases from V and 4 bases from J, leaving 7 bases between. This chain connects TRBV5-4 to TRBJ2-5; D ambiguous. The TCR sequence derives from a woman in her 50s with HIV. Material: unsorted PBMCs, obtained 2 years after starting antiretroviral therapy. CDR3 nucleotide sequence: TGTGCCAGCAGCTTGGGGGGTCGAGAGACCCAGTACTTC. Protein product: CASSLGGRETQYF. The variable domain in full, completed from reference TRBV5-4 and TRBJ2-5, reads ETGVTQSPTHLIKTRGQQVTLRCSSQSGHNTVSWYQQALGQGPQFIFQYYREEENGRGNFPPRFSGLQFPNYSSELNVNALELDDSALYLCASSLGGRETQYFGPGTRLLVL.